This record covers a single TCR beta chain. Its antigen is not identified. These data are taken from a study of OX40 agonist ivuxolimab in advanced cancers. Study background: While on treatment, patients had intravenous ivuxolimab at 0.01 to 10 mg/kg every 2 weeks. Melanoma, hepatocellular carcinoma, head and neck or renal cell cancer occurred in dose-escalation patients.

Using immunoSEQ multiplex PCR, the repertoire was profiled, and TCRdb retains in-frame clones only, with some absent. This table has approximately 40,000 clones, approximately 90% appearing once. With 1 base clipped from V and 6 bases from J, the junction kept 5 bases outside the gene matches. The CDR3 has 15 residues. Per germline, CDR1 SGHRS and CDR2 YFSETQ. General study points: Also present in some nonresponders was a low level of normalized T-cell clonal expansion.

The sequenced sample was CD4+ or CD8+ T cells sorted from blood, obtained in a trial of the OX40 agonist ivuxolimab. The receptor was derived from an adult with an advanced solid tumor such as melanoma, head and neck, liver or kidney cancer. The rearrangement links TRBV5-1 to TRBJ2-2, with 8 bases matching TRBD1. DNA for the CDR3: TGCGCCAGCAGCTTGTATTCAGGGGGCGCCGGGGAGCTGTTTTTT. As protein: CASSLYSGGAGELFF. The entire variable domain, with the rest obtained from reference TRBV5-1 and TRBJ2-2, is as follows: KAGVTQTPRYLIKTRGQQVTLSCSPISGHRSVSWYQQTPGQGLQFLFEYFSETQRNKGNFPGRFSGRQFSNSRSEMNVSTLELGDSALYLCASSLYSGGAGELFFGEGSRLTVL.